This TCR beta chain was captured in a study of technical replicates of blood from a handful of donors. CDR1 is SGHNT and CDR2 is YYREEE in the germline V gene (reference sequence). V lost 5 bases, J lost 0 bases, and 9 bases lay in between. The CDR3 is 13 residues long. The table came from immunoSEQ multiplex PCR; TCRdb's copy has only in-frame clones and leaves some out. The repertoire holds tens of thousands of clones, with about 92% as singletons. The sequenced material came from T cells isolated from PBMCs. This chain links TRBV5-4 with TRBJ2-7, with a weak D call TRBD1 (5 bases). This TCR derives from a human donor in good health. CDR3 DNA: TGTGCCAGCAGTAACAGGAGCTCCTACGAGCAGTACTTC. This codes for CASSNRSSYEQYF.